The 20 T cell receptor beta chains given below trace back to one sample, sequenced in a study of T cell clonality in common variable immunodeficiency. Produced via immunoSEQ multiplex PCR; TCRdb's table is partial and in-frame only. The data show about 81,000 clones, with none appearing a single time. The specimen sequenced was peripheral blood mononuclear cells. The receptors stem from a person aged 18 to 75 in good health.

This clone came up many times. Partial CDR3 DNA: TGTGCCATCAGATCGGGGGATACG. Its protein product is CAIRSGDT. The entire CDR3 reads CAIRSGDTQYF. The V call is TRBV10-3, the J call TRBJ2-3, with D perhaps matching TRBD2 (5 bases). The CDR3 end falls 3 residues outside the read, so it is completed with the germline J gene. Trimming shortened V by 6 bases and J by 6 bases, and 7 bases separated the two germline ends. The CDR3 sequence is 11 residues long. Looked up from germline, CDR1 is ENHRY and CDR2 is SYGVKD.

A few counts support this clone. The read finishes 3 residues shy of the CDR3 end, and the germline J gene is used to complete it. V is TRBV20-1 and J is TRBJ1-1; D is ambiguous. From germline, CDR1 is DFQATT and CDR2 SNEGSKA (reference sequence). CDR3 length equals 11 residues. CDR3 DNA, as far as it was read: TGCAGTGCTAGAACGGGTCAGGAA. This encodes CSARTGQE. The entire CDR3 is CSARTGQEAFF.

This clone appeared many times. The read gets to within 3 residues of the CDR3 end, and the germline J gene fills in the rest. The J gene is TRBJ2-1, the V gene TRBV2, with 10 nucleotides matching TRBD2. Germline V lookup: CDR1 SNHLY, CDR2 FYNNEI. V gave up 6 bases and J gave up 3 bases; unmatched junction bases: 8. The CDR3 is made up of 16 amino acids. This chain's CDR3 is CASRALTSGFYNEQFF. Partial CDR3 DNA: TGTGCCAGCAGGGCACTGACTAGCGGGTTCTACAATGAG.

In this sample, this clone turned up many times. The read ends 3 residues early relative to the CDR3; the germline J gene fills the gap. This sequence joins TRBV12-3 or TRBV12-4 and TRBJ2-1; TRBD1 might be the D (6 bases). V dropped 2 bases and J dropped 2 bases, with 13 bases sitting between them. The CDR3 runs to 16 residues. The DNA read from the CDR3 is TGTGCCAGCAGTTTACGTCCGGACAGACCCTACAATGAG. Translated, it gives CASSLRPDRPYNE. The complete CDR3 protein is CASSLRPDRPYNEQFF.

This clone has a handful of counts. The sequenced part of the CDR3 DNA is TGTGCCAGTAGTATTTCAGGGTCGGGGGCTGGAAACACC. It specifies CASSISGSGAGNT. The CDR3 as a whole reads CASSISGSGAGNTIYF. The chain combines TRBV19 with TRBJ1-3; D is perhaps TRBD1 (5 bases). The sequence runs out 3 residues before the end of the CDR3; the remainder is reconstructed from the germline J gene. V was cut by 3 bases and J by 2 bases, with 14 bases left in between. From germline, CDR1 is LNHDA and CDR2 SQIVND (reference sequence). The CDR3 is made up of 16 amino acids.

This clone was observed at least ten times. Relative to the germline gene, one junction end is altered; a read error may explain this. The DNA ends 3 residues before the CDR3 does, and the rest of the CDR3 is filled in from the germline J gene. The chain recombines TRBV4-2 with TRBJ2-3, with a tentative D call TRBD1 (7 bases). Germline lookup yields CDR1 LGHNA and CDR2 YNFKEQ. The CDR3 is 16 amino acids. The sequenced part of the CDR3 DNA is TGCGCCAGCAGCCAAGATTTTAGCAGGGGGGCAGATACG. Protein: CASSQDFSRGADT. The full CDR3 sequence reads CASSQDFSRGADTQYF.

This clone was detected many times. Read coverage stops 3 residues before the CDR3 terminus; the germline J gene supplies the remainder. This rearrangement joins TRBV18 to TRBJ2-1; 14 nucleotides match TRBD2. Trimming cost V 0 bases and J 5 bases; bases outside gene matches: 0. Germline CDR1 is KGHSH and CDR2 is LQKENI. The CDR3 sequence is 16 residues long. The CDR3 DNA, read in part, is TGTGCCAGCTCACCACCGGGACTAGCGGGAGACAATGAG. The encoded protein is CASSPPGLAGDNE. The whole CDR3 reads CASSPPGLAGDNEQFF.

At least ten counts were recorded for this clone. The read comes to an end 3 residues before the CDR3 does, leaving the germline J gene to fill in the end. The chain uses TRBV20-1 and TRBJ2-3; tentative D call: TRBD1 (6 bases). Trimming shortened V by 1 base and J by 6 bases, and 11 bases separated the two germline ends. Germline V lookup: CDR1 DFQATT, CDR2 SNEGSKA (reference sequence). There are 13 residues in the CDR3. This CDR3 reads CSARGGHPDTQYF. The sequenced part of the CDR3 DNA is TGCAGTGCTAGAGGGGGGCACCCGGATACG.

This clone was seen many times. The observed sequence ends 3 residues before the CDR3 terminus, with the missing tail filled in from the germline J gene. The J gene is TRBJ2-2, the V gene TRBV5-1; D gene unclear. The V gene lost 0 bases and the J gene lost 6 bases, with 15 bases spanning the gap. Germline assignment: CDR1 SGHRS and CDR2 YFSETQ. There are 16 residues in the CDR3. Partial CDR3 DNA: TGCGCCAGCAGCTTGGGTAACCGCGGATCCGCCGGGGAG. Translated: CASSLGNRGSAGE. From start to end, the CDR3 is CASSLGNRGSAGELFF.

This clone has ten or more counts. The CDR3 is cut off 3 residues early in the read; its end comes from the germline J gene. The J gene is TRBJ1-1, the V gene TRBV5-1; 8 bases map to TRBD1. The CDR3 runs 14 residues. J was trimmed by 7 bases and V by 6 bases; bases with no gene match: 11. The germline gives CDR1 SGHRS, CDR2 YFSETQ. CDR3 DNA, as far as it was read: TGCGCCAGCACTCTTCCAGGGGGCGGCGATGAA. Translated, it gives CASTLPGGGDE. The complete CDR3 sequence is CASTLPGGGDEAFF.

This clone was seen many times. CDR3 DNA, as far as it was read: TGTGCCAGCAGCTCCTTAGTGGTCGGGGAAAGCGGC. Its translation is CASSSLVVGESG. The full CDR3 reads CASSSLVVGESGYTF. The rearrangement links TRBV7-9 to TRBJ1-2, with D uncertain. The read is 3 residues too short to cover the CDR3 end, so that end is filled in from the germline J gene. The germline V gene encodes CDR1 SEHNR and CDR2 FQNEAQ (reference sequence). The CDR3 is 15 residues long.

This clone has a handful of counts. CDR3 DNA, as far as it was read: TGTGCCAGCAGCTCGACAGGGTACGGGGAG. As protein: CASSSTGYGE. Given in full, the CDR3 is CASSSTGYGELFF. This sequence joins TRBV7-2 and TRBJ2-2; 7 bases are shared with TRBD1. The CDR3 end is not reached by the read, which stops 3 residues before it; the germline J gene fills it in. V lost 4 bases, J lost 7 bases, and 3 bases stayed unmatched. CDR3 length equals 13 residues. CDR1 is SGHTA, CDR2 FQGNSA, per germline.

This clone was detected many times. The read is 3 residues too short to cover the CDR3 end, so that end is filled in from the germline J gene. The chain couples TRBV7-2 to TRBJ2-5, with D possibly being TRBD2 (5 bases). The CDR3 has 13 amino acids. Trimming left V 1 base short and J 5 bases short, with 8 bases between. Germline CDR1 is SGHTA and CDR2 is FQGNSA. The CDR3 spells CASSLGGLETQYF. The DNA read from the CDR3 is TGTGCCAGCAGCTTAGGAGGGCTGGAGACC.

Ten or more counts support this clone. CDR3 region: CASSLSYTGELFF. CDR3 DNA, as far as it was read: TGTGCCAGCAGTCTTTCTTACACCGGGGAG. The chain uses TRBV7-3 and TRBJ2-2, with D uncertain. The missing CDR3 end, 3 residues past where the read stops, is filled in from the germline J gene. Deletions cut 6 bases from V and 3 bases from J, with 8 bases between. The V gene's germline CDR1 is SGHTA and CDR2 FQGTGA. The CDR3 extends over 13 amino acids.

This clone was picked up many times. Coverage ceases 3 residues before the CDR3 finishes, and the germline J gene fills in the end. The V call is TRBV7-6, the J call TRBJ2-3, with 9 nucleotides matching TRBD2. This CDR3 region has 17 residues. V trimming: 2 bases; J trimming: 3 bases; junction bases outside the gene matches: 9. Per germline, CDR1 SGHVS and CDR2 FNYEAQ. Incomplete CDR3 DNA: TGTGCCAGCAGCTTATGGATTAGCGGGAGTGGAACAGATACG. Its protein is CASSLWISGSGTDT. The whole CDR3 sequence is CASSLWISGSGTDTQYF. Together with reference TRBV7-6 and TRBJ2-3, the CDR3 gives the full variable domain: GAGVSQSPRYKVTKRGQDVALRCDPISGHVSLYWYRQALGQGPEFLTYFNYEAQQDKSGLPNDRFSAERPEGSISTLTIQRTEQRDSAMYRCASSLWISGSGTDTQYFGPGTRLTVL.

This clone came up many times. With the read ending 3 residues before the CDR3 end, the germline J gene is used to fill in that end. The V gene is TRBV12-5, the J gene TRBJ2-7, with D tentatively TRBD1 or TRBD2 (5 bases each). Germline CDR1 is LGHNT and CDR2 is FRNRAP. The CDR3 loop spans 16 amino acids. V shed 2 bases and J shed 3 bases, with 17 bases lying between them. The CDR3 bases that were read are TGTGCTAGTGGTTTGCCCCGCGCAAGAGGGGACTACGAG. It codes for CASGLPRARGDYE. The whole CDR3 reads CASGLPRARGDYEQYF.

This clone was picked up many times. The read gets to within 3 residues of the CDR3 end, and the germline J gene fills in the rest. The V and J genes are TRBV7-9 and TRBJ2-7; D remains unclear. Trimming cost V 1 base and J 0 bases, with 7 bases left between them. CDR1 and CDR2 (germline): SEHNR, FQNEAQ (reference sequence). The CDR3 loop spans 14 amino acids. The DNA read from the CDR3 is TGTGCCAGCAGCTTAGGTGCTAACTCCTACGAG. The encoded protein is CASSLGANSYE. The entire CDR3 protein is CASSLGANSYEQYF. Combining the CDR3 with reference TRBV7-9 and TRBJ2-7 gives the whole variable domain DTGVSQNPRHKITKRGQNVTFRCDPISEHNRLYWYRQTLGQGPEFLTYFQNEAQLEKSRLLSDRFSAERPKGSFSTLEIQRTEQGDSAMYLCASSLGANSYEQYFGPGTRLTVT.

This clone has ten or more counts. The read falls 3 residues short of the CDR3 end, and the missing part is taken from the germline J gene. J is TRBJ2-2 and V is TRBV20-1; 11 positions match TRBD2. Trimming cost V 3 bases and J 4 bases; bases outside gene matches: 4. Germline V gene sequence: CDR1 DFQATT, CDR2 SNEGSKA (reference sequence). The CDR3 runs 15 residues. This CDR3 reads CSASSLAGGTGELFF. The DNA read from the CDR3 is TGCAGTGCTAGTTCCCTAGCGGGAGGCACCGGGGAG.

This clone was counted many times. Read sequence stops 3 residues before the CDR3 end, and the germline J gene provides the missing end. The chain couples TRBV7-2 to TRBJ2-7; D possibly corresponds to TRBD2 (6 bases). In germline, CDR1 is SGHTA, CDR2 FQGNSA. V lost 4 bases, J lost 5 bases, and 18 bases lay in between. The CDR3 extends over 15 amino acids. The CDR3 sequence: CASSSPGWGGDEQYF. The sequenced part of the CDR3 DNA is TGTGCCAGCAGCTCGCCTGGGTGGGGCGGGGACGAG.

About this clone itself: The CDR3 end falls 3 residues outside the read, so it is completed with the germline J gene. The gene calls are TRBV7-9 and TRBJ2-7, with 9 bases lining up with TRBD1. The CDR3 loop spans 15 amino acids. With V trimmed by 4 bases and J by 2 bases, 6 bases remained unmatched. Germline-derived CDR1 and CDR2 are SEHNR and FQNEAQ (reference sequence). The CDR3 DNA, read in part, is TGTGCCAGCAGCTCCACCCGGGACAGGGCCTACGAG. Its protein is CASSSTRDRAYE. The entire CDR3 protein reads CASSSTRDRAYEQYF.